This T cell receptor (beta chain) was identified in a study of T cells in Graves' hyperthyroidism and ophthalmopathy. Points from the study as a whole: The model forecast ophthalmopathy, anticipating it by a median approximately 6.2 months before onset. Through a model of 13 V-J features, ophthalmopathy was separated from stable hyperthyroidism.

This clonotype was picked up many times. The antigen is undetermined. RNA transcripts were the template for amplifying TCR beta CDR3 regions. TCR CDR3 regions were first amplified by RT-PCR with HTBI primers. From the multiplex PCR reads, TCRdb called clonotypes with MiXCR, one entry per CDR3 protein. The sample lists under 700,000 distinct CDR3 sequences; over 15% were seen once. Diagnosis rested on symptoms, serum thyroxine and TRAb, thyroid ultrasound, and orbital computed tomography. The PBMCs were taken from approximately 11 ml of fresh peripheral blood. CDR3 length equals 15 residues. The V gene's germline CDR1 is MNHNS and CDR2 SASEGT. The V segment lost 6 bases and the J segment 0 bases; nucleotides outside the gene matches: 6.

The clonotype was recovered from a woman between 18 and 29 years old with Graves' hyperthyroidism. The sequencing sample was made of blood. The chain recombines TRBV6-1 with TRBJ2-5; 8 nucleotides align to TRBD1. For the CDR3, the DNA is TGTGCCAGCAGCCAAACAGGGGGGTACCAAGAGACCCAGTACTTC. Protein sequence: CASSQTGGYQETQYF.